Listed below are T cell receptor beta chains from one sample, sequenced in a study of tumor-infiltrating lymphocytes in primary liver carcinoma. TCRdb itself ran the multiplex PCR reads through MiXCR, one entry per CDR3 protein. The repertoire consists of about 78,000 distinct CDR3 sequences, with approximately 74% occurring once and the leading ten covering 25% to 30%. Sequences were obtained from liver tumor tissue from sampling region 4. These receptors all stem from a middle-aged man with primary liver carcinoma and hepatitis B virus infection. Each CDR3 is given with its conserved first and last residue. D genes are given only for firm matches. Where a row states a size, it is once, few, many or the class of an expanded clone; other rows omit it.

d_call j_call v_call clone_size cdr3_aa cdr3_nt
- TRBJ2-6 TRBV2 - CASSESRGSGVNVLTF TGTGCCAGCAGTGAAAGCAGGGGTTCTGGGGTCAATGTCCTGACTTTC
- TRBJ2-1 TRBV12-3/TRBV12-4 - CASSTLTPSSYNEQFF TGTGCCAGCAGCACCCTGACTCCGAGCTCCTACAATGAGCAGTTCTTC
- TRBJ2-7 TRBV4-1 once CASSQERERCYEQYF TGCGCCAGCAGCCAAGAACGGGAGAGGTGCTACGAGCAGTACTTC
TRBD2 TRBJ2-3 TRBV5-1 - CASSPNSGTPADMQYF TGCGCCAGCTCGCCAAATAGCGGGACCCCAGCGGATATGCAGTATTTT
TRBD1 TRBJ2-4 TRBV6-1 many CASIRDRDGIQYF TGTGCCAGTATCCGGGACAGGGATGGCATTCAGTACTTC
- TRBJ2-5 TRBV7-2 - CASIPDRQETQYF TGTGCCAGCATCCCAGACAGGCAAGAGACCCAGTACTTC
- TRBJ2-3 TRBV10-3 - CAISDVSACTQYF TGTGCCATCAGTGACGTTAGCGCCTGTACGCAGTATTTT
- TRBJ2-7 TRBV11-2 - CTSSQYSGGGYEQRF TGTACCAGCAGCCAATATTCGGGAGGGGGCTACGAGCAGCGCTTC
TRBD2 TRBJ2-4 TRBV28 many CASSLVKVGGALVKNIQYF TGTGCCAGCAGTTTAGTGAAGGTGGGAGGGGCCCTGGTCAAAAACATTCAGTACTTC
- TRBJ2-7 TRBV11-2 - CASSLDRGYTYEQYF TGTGCCAGCAGTTTAGACCGGGGTTACACCTACGAGCAGTACTTC
- TRBJ2-5 TRBV11-2 - CASSLWALSGFQESQYF TGTGCCAGCAGCTTATGGGCCTTGTCCGGGTTTCAAGAGAGCCAATACTTC
- TRBJ2-2 TRBV10-3 many CAISGPNTGELFF TGTGCCATCAGTGGGCCGAACACCGGGGAGCTGTTTTTT
- TRBJ2-7 TRBV21-1 many CASSKSGRPSYEQYF TGTGCCAGCAGCAAAAGCGGGAGGCCTTCTTACGAGCAGTACTTC
TRBD2 TRBJ2-6 TRBV11-3 once CASSLPGMGLADVEVNVLTF TGTGCCAGCAGCTTACCGGGAATGGGGCTAGCGGACGTCGAGGTCAACGTCCTGACTTTC
TRBD1 TRBJ2-3 TRBV5-1 - CASSFGDRSPDVQYF TGCGCCAGCAGCTTTGGGGACAGGAGCCCAGATGTGCAGTATTTT
- TRBJ2-7 TRBV11-2 - CTSSLTDTGYEQYF TGTACCAGCAGCTTAACTGATACTGGCTACGAGCAATACTTC
TRBD1 TRBJ1-4 TRBV28 many CASSNPGTGREKLFF TGTGCCAGCAGCAACCCGGGGACAGGGAGGGAAAAACTGTTTTTT
TRBD1 TRBJ1-1 TRBV5-1 once CASSQRTGGGGNTEAFF TGTGCTAGCAGCCAGAGGACAGGGGGTGGAGGTAACACTGAAGCTTTCTTT
- TRBJ1-5 TRBV6-1 - CTNSGTTPDSNQPQHF TGTACCAACAGTGGAACTACACCCGATAGCAATCAGCCCCAGCATTTT
- TRBJ2-5 TRBV11-2 - CASSSSAGETQYF TGTGCCAGCAGCTCTAGCGCCGGAGAGACCCAATACTTC
TRBD2 TRBJ2-5 TRBV7-9 - CASSLRLAIKTQYF TGTGCCAGCAGCTTAAGACTAGCTATCAAGACCCAGTACTTC
- TRBJ1-1 TRBV20-1 - CSARVDSRYTEAFF TGCAGTGCTAGAGTTGACAGCCGGTACACTGAAGCTTTCTTT
- TRBJ2-3 TRBV12-3/TRBV12-4 - CASSFMEAHTDTEYF TGTGCCAGTAGTTTTATGGAGGCCCACACAGATACGGAGTATTTT
- TRBJ1-1 TRBV10-3 many CAISRTGDTEAFF TGTGCCATCAGTAGAACAGGTGACACTGAAGCTTTCTTT
TRBD1 TRBJ2-2 TRBV5-4 many CASSLGQGNTGELFF TGTGCCAGCAGCTTGGGACAGGGGAACACCGGGGAGCTGTTTTTT
- TRBJ2-1 TRBV29-1 - CSVEVRDSPLYEQFF TGCAGCGTTGAAGTAAGGGATTCCCCTCTCTATGAGCAGTTCTTC
- TRBJ1-1 TRBV10-1 - CASSLTDNTEAFF TGCGCCAGCAGTCTGACAGATAACACTGAAGCATTCTTT
- TRBJ2-6 TRBV30 many CAWTVSGANVLTF TGTGCCTGGACAGTCTCTGGGGCCAACGTCCTGACTTTC
TRBD2 TRBJ2-7 TRBV28 few CASSLPSGRAGRYF TGTGCCAGCAGTTTACCTAGCGGGAGGGCCGGGCGGTACTTC
TRBD1 TRBJ2-7 TRBV6-6 many CASSPGQGGTGVYEQYF TGTGCCAGCAGTCCGGGACAGGGGGGTACTGGGGTGTACGAGCAGTACTTC
- TRBJ2-7 TRBV11-1 - CASSLRTPYEQYF TGTGCCAGCAGCTTAAGAACGCCTTACGAGCAATACTTC
- TRBJ2-3 TRBV12-3/TRBV12-4 many CASSFRSGSSTDTQYF TGTGCCAGCAGTTTTAGGAGCGGTTCTAGCACAGATACGCAGTATTTT
TRBD2 TRBJ2-1 TRBV4-1 - CASCHQRGNNNEQFF TGCGCCAGCTGCCACCAGCGGGGCAACAACAATGAGCAGTTCTTC
- TRBJ1-1 TRBV5-4 - CTRSTFQGSNTEAFF TGTACCAGGAGCACTTTTCAGGGATCGAACACTGAAGCTTTCTTT
TRBD1 TRBJ2-7 TRBV11-2 - CASNFRAGGANRHEQYF TGTGCCAGCAACTTCCGGGCAGGGGGCGCTAACAGACACGAGCAGTACTTC
- TRBJ2-1 TRBV20-1 - CSARIRNNEQFF TGCAGTGCTAGGATCAGGAACAATGAGCAGTTCTTC